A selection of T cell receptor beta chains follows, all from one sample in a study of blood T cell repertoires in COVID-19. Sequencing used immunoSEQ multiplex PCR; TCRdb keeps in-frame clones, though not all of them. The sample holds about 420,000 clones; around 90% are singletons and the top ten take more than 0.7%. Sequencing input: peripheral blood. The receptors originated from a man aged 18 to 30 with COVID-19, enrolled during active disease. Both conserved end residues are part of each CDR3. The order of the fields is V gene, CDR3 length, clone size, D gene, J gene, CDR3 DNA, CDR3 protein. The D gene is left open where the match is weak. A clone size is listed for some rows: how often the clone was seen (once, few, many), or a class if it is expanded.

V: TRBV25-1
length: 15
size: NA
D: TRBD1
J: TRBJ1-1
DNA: TGTGCCAGCACTTACACGGACAGGCCGAACACTGAAGCTTTCTTT
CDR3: CASTYTDRPNTEAFF

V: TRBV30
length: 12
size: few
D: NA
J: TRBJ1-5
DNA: TGTGCCTGGAGTGTACAGGGTCAGCCCCAGCATTTT
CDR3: CAWSVQGQPQHF

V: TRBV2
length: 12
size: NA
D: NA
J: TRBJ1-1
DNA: TGTGCCAGGACTATTATGAACACTGAAGCTTTCTTT
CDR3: CARTIMNTEAFF

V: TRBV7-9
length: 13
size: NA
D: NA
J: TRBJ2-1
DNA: TGTGCCAGCAGCTTAGCCCTAGCAGATGAGCAGTTCTTC
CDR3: CASSLALADEQFF

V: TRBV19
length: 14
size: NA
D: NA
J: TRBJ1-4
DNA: TGTGCCAGTAGTATTACAGGGTTTGAGGAAAAACTGTTTTTT
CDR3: CASSITGFEEKLFF

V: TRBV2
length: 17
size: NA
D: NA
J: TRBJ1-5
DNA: TGTGCCAGCAGTGAAGATCTAGAGAGACCGCCAAATCAGCCCCAGCATTTT
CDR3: CASSEDLERPPNQPQHF

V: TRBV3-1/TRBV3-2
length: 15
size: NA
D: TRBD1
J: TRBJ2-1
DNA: TGTGCCAGCAGCCAAGACAGGGGGCGGAGTAATGAGCAGTTCTTC
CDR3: CASSQDRGRSNEQFF

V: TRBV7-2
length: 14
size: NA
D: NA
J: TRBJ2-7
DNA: TGTGCCAGCAGCTTAGCGGGGCAGTTTTACGAGCAGTACTTC
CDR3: CASSLAGQFYEQYF

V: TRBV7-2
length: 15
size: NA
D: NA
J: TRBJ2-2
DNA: TGTGCCAGCAGCTTAGCCGGACATTACACCGGGGAGCTGTTTTTT
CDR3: CASSLAGHYTGELFF

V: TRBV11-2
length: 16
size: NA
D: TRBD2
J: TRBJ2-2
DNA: TGTGCCAGCAGCTTAGTCAGCGGGGCGAACACCGGGGAGCTGTTTTTT
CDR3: CASSLVSGANTGELFF

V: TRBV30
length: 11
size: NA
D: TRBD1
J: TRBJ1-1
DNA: TGTGCCTGGACGACAGGGTTTATCGCTTTCTTT
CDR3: CAWTTGFIAFF

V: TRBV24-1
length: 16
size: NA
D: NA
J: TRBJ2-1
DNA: TGTGCCACCAGTGATGGCGGCGGAAGCTCCTACAATGAGCAGTTCTTC
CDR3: CATSDGGGSSYNEQFF

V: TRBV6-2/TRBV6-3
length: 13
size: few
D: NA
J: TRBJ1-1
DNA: TGTGCCAGCAGTTACTCAAACTACGCTGAAGCTTTCTTT
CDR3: CASSYSNYAEAFF

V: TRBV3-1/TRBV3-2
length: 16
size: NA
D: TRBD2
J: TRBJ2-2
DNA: TGTGCCAGCAGACAAGTCGGGGGGGAGAACACCGGGGAGCTGTTTTTT
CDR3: CASRQVGGENTGELFF

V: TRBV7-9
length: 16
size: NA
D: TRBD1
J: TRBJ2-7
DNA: TGTGCCAGCAGCGGGACGACGACAGGGTGGACCTACGAGCAGTACTTC
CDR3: CASSGTTTGWTYEQYF

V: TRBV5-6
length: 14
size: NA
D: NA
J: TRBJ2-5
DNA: TGTGCCAGCAGCTTGTCCAGGGCTGGAAAGACCCAGTACTTC
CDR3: CASSLSRAGKTQYF

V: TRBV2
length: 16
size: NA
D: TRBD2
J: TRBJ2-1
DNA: TGTGCCAGCAGTGCTGATGACAGATGGACTAGGAATGAGCAGTTCTTC
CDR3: CASSADDRWTRNEQFF

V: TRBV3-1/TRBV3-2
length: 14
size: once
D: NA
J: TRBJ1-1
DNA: TGTGCCAGCAGCCAAGATACAGGGAACAGTGAAGCTTTCTTT
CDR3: CASSQDTGNSEAFF

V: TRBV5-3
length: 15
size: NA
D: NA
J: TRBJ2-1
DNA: TGTGCCAGAAGCTTGGAGATTAGCGGAGGGAATGAGCAGTTCTTC
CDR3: CARSLEISGGNEQFF